The subject of this entry is one T cell receptor (beta chain). This sample is part of a study of blood T cell repertoires in COVID-19. Turning to the study itself: Whether acute or convalescent, the COVID-19 samples came from the United States, Italy and Spain. T cells, B-cell-depleted T cells, or PBMCs provided the cDNA or gDNA that served as material.

The CDR3 has 14 amino acids. Germline values: CDR1 SGHRS, CDR2 YFSETQ. J was trimmed by 2 bases and V by 4 bases; bases with no gene match: 3. In the original workflow: Amplifying reference gene primers gave estimates of nucleated cell counts. Generated by immunoSEQ multiplex PCR, the TCRdb table keeps only in-frame clones and is missing some. That table is the source of V, J and clone size, and D and trimming were worked out from the DNA. Of 150,000 or so clones in the sample, approximately 80% are singletons; the top ten hold around 6.7%. The sample was peripheral blood. The chain carries TRBV5-1 and TRBJ1-5; TRBD1 aligns across 7 bases. The sequence was obtained from a woman aged 45-65 years in a cohort sampled during active or convalescent COVID-19. The CDR3: CASSEGAGNQPQHF. CDR3 nucleotides: TGCGCCAGCAGCGAGGGGGCAGGCAATCAGCCCCAGCATTTT. Full variable domain (rest looked up from reference TRBV5-1 and TRBJ1-5): KAGVTQTPRYLIKTRGQQVTLSCSPISGHRSVSWYQQTPGQGLQFLFEYFSETQRNKGNFPGRFSGRQFSNSRSEMNVSTLELGDSALYLCASSEGAGNQPQHFGDGTRLSIL.